This T cell receptor beta chain appears in the sequencing data of a study of blood T cell repertoires in COVID-19. For the study at large: The United States, Italy and Spain supplied acute and convalescent COVID-19 samples.

Per the study methods: Estimation of nucleated cell counts relied on the amplification of reference gene primers. TCRdb's copy holds only in-frame clones and misses some; the assay was immunoSEQ multiplex PCR. The V and J calls and the clone size are those of that table, but D and trimming were determined from the DNA. This table holds around 180,000 clones, approximately 79% found once. CDR1 and CDR2 from the germline V gene are MDHEN and SYDVKM. Trimming left V 4 bases short and J 7 bases short, with 10 bases between. There are 12 residues in the CDR3. The clonotype originates from a woman aged 80 or over with acute or convalescent COVID-19. Sample: peripheral blood. V and J are TRBV28 and TRBJ1-1, with D tentatively TRBD1 (5 bases). The DNA for the CDR3 is TGTGCCAGCAGTTCGACAGAAATTGAAGCTTTCTTT. Protein product: CASSSTEIEAFF.